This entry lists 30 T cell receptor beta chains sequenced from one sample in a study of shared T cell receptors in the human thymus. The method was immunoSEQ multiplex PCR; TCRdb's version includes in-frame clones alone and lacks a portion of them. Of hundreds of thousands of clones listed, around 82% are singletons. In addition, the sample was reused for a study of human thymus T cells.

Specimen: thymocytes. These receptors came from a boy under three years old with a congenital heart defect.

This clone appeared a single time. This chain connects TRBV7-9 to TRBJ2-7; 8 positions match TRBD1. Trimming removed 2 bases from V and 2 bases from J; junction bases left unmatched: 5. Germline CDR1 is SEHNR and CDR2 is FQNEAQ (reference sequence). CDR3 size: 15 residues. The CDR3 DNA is TGTGCCAGCAGCTTATTTACAGGGGGTCCCTACGAGCAGTACTTC. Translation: CASSLFTGGPYEQYF.

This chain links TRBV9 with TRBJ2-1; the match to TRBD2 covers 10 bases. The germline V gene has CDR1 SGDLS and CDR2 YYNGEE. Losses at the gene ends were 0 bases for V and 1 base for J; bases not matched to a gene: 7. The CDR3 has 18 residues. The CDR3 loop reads CASSVGSGRSSSYNEQFF. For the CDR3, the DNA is TGTGCCAGCAGCGTAGGTAGCGGGAGGAGTAGTTCCTACAATGAGCAGTTCTTC.

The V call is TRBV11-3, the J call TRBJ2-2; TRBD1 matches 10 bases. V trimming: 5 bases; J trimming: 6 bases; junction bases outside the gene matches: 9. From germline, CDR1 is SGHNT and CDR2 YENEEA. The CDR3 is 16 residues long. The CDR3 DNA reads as TGTGCCAGCAGCCCCCCCCCGGGACAGGGGTCCGGGGAGCTGTTTTTT. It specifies CASSPPPGQGSGELFF.

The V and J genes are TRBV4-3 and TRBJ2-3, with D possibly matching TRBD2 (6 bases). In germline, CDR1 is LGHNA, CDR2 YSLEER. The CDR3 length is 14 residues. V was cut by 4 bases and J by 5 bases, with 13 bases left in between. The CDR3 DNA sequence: TGCGCCAGCAGCCTAGGGACCGGGAGAGATACGCAGTATTTT. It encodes CASSLGTGRDTQYF.

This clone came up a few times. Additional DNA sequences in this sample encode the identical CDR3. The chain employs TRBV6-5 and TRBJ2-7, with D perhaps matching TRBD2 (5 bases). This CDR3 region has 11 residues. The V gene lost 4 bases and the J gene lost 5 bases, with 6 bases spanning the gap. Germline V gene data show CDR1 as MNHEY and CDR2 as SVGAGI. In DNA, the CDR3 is TGTGCCAGCAGTTCCGGGAACGAGCAGTACTTC. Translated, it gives CASSSGNEQYF.

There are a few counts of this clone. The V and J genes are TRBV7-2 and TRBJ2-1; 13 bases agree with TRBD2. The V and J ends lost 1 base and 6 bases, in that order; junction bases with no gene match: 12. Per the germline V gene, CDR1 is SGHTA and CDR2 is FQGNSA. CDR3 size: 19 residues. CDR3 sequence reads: CASSLGTVVGLAGSNEQFF. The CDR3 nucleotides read TGTGCCAGCAGCTTAGGAACTGTCGTGGGACTAGCGGGAAGCAATGAGCAGTTCTTC.

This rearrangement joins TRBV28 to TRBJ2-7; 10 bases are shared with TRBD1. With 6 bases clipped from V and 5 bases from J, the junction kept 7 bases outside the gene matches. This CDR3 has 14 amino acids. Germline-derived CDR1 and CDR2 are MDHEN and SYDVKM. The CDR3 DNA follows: TGTGCCAGCAGGGAGGGACAGGGGATCGACGAGCAGTACTTC. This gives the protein CASREGQGIDEQYF. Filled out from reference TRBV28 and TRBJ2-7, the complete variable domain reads DVKVTQSSRYLVKRTGEKVFLECVQDMDHENMFWYRQDPGLGLRLIYFSYDVKMKEKGDIPEGYSVSREKKERFSLILESASTNQTSMYLCASREGQGIDEQYFGPGTRLTVT.

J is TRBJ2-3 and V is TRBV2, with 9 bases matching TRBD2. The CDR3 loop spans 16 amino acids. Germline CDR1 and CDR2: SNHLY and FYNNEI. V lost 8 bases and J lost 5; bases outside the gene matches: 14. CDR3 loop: CASLKWGGRAKDTQYF. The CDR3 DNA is TGTGCCAGCCTTAAGTGGGGCGGGAGGGCCAAAGATACGCAGTATTTT.

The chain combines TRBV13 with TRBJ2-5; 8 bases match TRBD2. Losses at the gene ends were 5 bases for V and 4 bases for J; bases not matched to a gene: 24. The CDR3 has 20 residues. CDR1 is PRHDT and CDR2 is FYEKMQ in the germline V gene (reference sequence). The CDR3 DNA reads TGTGCCAGCAGCCCCACTCGGGGGGGCGCCTGGCGGGAGCATCCAGAGACCCAGTACTTC. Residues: CASSPTRGGAWREHPETQYF.

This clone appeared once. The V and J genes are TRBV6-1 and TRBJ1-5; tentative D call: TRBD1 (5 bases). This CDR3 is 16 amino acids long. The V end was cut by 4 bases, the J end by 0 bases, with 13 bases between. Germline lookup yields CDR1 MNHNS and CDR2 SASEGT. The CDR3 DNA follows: TGTGCCAGCAGTGGCCCCGACAGACATAGCAATCAGCCCCAGCATTTT. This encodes CASSGPDRHSNQPQHF.

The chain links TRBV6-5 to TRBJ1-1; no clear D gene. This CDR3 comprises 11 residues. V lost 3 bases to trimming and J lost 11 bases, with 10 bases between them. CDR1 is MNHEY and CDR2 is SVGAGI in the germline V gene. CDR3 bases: TGTGCCAGCAGTTATGGTAGGAGCGCTTTCTTT. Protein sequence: CASSYGRSAFF.

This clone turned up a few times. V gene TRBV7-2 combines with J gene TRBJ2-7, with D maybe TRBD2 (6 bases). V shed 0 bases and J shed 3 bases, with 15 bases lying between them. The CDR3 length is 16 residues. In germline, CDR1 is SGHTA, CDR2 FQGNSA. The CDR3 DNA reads TGTGCCAGCAGCTTAGCCCCCTGGGGGGAAGGCTACGAGCAGTACTTC. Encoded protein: CASSLAPWGEGYEQYF.

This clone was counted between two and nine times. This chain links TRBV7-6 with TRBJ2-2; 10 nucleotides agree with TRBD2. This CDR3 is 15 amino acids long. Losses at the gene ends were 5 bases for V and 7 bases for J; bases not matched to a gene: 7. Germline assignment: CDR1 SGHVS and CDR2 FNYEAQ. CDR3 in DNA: TGTGCCAGCAGCCCACTCCTAGCGGGAGTCGGGGAGCTGTTTTTT. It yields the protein CASSPLLAGVGELFF.

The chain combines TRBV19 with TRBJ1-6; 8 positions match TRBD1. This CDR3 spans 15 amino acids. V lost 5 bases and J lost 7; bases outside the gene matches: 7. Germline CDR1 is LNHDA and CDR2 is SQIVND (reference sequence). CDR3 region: CASSRGQGGNSPLHF. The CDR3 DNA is TGTGCCAGTAGTCGCGGACAGGGCGGGAATTCACCCCTCCACTTT.

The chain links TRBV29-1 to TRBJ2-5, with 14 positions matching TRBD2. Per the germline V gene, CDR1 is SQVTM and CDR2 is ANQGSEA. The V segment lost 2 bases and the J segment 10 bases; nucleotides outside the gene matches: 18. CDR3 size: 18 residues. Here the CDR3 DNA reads TGCAGCGTTGAAACAGGGGTGGGGACTAGCGGGAGCCCTGGGGACCAGTACTTC. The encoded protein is CSVETGVGTSGSPGDQYF.

The CDR3 nucleotides read TGTGCCATCAGTGAGTCCTTTGACAGGGGGACCGCCTACGAGCAGTACTTC. As protein: CAISESFDRGTAYEQYF. The V and J genes are TRBV10-3 and TRBJ2-7; 9 nucleotides line up with TRBD1. Germline V CDR1 and CDR2: ENHRY, SYGVKD. V shed 0 bases, J shed 2 bases, and the junction held 8 bases outside the gene matches. The length of the CDR3 is 17 residues.

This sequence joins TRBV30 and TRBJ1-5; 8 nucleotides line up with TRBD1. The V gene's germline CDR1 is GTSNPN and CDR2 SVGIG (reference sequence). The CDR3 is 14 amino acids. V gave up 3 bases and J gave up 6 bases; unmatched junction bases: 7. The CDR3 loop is CAWRSGGRGQPQHF. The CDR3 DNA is TGTGCCTGGAGGTCAGGGGGCAGGGGTCAGCCCCAGCATTTT.

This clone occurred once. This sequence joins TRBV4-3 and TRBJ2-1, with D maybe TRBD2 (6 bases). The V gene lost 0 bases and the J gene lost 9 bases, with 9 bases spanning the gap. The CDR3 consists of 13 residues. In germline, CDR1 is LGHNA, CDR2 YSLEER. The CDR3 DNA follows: TGCGCCAGCAGCCAAGAATTGGGGGGTGAGCAGTTCTTC. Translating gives CASSQELGGEQFF.

The CDR3 reads CASSFDREAFF. The CDR3 nucleotides read TGTGCCAGCAGCTTTGACAGGGAAGCTTTCTTT. V gene TRBV11-1 combines with J gene TRBJ1-1; TRBD1 might be the D (6 bases). CDR1 is SGHAT and CDR2 is FQDESV in the germline V gene (reference sequence). Trimming took off 3 bases at V and 8 bases at J, with 7 bases between the two ends. CDR3 size: 11 residues.

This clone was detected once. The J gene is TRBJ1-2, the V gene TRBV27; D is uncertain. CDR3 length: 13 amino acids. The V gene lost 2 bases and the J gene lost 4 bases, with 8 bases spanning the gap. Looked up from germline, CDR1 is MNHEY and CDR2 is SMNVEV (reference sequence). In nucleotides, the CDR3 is TGTGCCAGCAGTTTAGCAGGCTCCTATGGCTACACCTTC. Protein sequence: CASSLAGSYGYTF.

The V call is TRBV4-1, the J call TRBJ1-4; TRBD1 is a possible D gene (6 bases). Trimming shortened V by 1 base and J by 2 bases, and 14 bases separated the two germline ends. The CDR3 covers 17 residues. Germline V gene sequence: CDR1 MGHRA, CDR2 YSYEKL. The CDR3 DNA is TGCGCCAGCAGCCAAGGGAACAGGGAATCGACTAATGAAAAACTGTTTTTT. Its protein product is CASSQGNRESTNEKLFF.

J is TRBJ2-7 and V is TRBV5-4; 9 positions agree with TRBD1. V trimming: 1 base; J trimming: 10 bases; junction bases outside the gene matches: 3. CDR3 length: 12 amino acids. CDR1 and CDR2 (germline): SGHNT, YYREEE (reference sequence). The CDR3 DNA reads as TGTGCCAGCAGCTTGAGGACAGGGGATCAGTACTTC. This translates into CASSLRTGDQYF.

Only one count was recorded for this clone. The CDR3 nucleotides read TGTGCCAGCAGCGTAGTGGGGACAGGGGATTACCAAGCTGGAAACACCATATATTTT. This codes for CASSVVGTGDYQAGNTIYF. The chain employs TRBV9 and TRBJ1-3, with 10 bases that match TRBD1. V shed 0 bases, J shed 2 bases, and the junction held 11 bases outside the gene matches. CDR1 is SGDLS, CDR2 YYNGEE, per germline. The CDR3 runs 19 residues.

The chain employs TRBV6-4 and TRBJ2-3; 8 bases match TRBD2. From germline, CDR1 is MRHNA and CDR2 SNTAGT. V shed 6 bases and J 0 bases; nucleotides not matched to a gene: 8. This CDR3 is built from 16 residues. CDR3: CASRDTSGASTDTQYF. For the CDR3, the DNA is TGTGCCAGCAGAGATACTAGCGGAGCTAGCACAGATACGCAGTATTTT.

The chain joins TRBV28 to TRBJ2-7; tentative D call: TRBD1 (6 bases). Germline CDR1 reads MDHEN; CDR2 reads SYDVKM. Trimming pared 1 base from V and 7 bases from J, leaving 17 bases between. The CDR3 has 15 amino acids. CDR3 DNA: TGTGCCAGCAGTTTATTAGACAGGCCAAAAAGGGAGCAGTACTTC. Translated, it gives CASSLLDRPKREQYF.

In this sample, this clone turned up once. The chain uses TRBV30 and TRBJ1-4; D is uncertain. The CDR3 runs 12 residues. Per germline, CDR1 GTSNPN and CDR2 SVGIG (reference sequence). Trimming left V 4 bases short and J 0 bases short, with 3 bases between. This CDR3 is CAWKPTNEKLFF. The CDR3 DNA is TGTGCCTGGAAGCCAACTAATGAAAAACTGTTTTTT.

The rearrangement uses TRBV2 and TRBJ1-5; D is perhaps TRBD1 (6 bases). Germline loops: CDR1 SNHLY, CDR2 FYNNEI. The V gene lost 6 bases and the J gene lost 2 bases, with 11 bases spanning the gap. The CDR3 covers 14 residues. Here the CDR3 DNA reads TGTGCCAGCAGGGTACAGGGTTGCAATCAGCCCCAGCATTTT. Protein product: CASRVQGCNQPQHF.

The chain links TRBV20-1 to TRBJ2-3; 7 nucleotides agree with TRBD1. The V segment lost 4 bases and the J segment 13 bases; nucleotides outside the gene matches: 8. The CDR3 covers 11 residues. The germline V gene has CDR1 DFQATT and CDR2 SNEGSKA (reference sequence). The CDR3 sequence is CSAIRTGEEYF. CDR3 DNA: TGCAGTGCTATCCGGACAGGCGAGGAGTATTTT.

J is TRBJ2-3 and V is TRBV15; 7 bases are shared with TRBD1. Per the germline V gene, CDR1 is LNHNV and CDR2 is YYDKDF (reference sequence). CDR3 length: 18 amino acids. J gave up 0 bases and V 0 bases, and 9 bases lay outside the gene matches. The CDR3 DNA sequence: TGTGCCACCAGCAGAGAGAGGGGACAGCTCACTAGCACAGATACGCAGTATTTT. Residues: CATSRERGQLTSTDTQYF.

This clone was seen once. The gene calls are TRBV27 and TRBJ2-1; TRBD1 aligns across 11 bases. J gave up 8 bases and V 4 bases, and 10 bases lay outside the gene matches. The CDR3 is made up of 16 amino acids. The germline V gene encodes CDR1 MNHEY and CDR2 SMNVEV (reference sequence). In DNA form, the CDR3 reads TGTGCCAGCAGTTCGGGACAGGGGGACGGGACATATGAGCAGTTCTTC. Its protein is CASSSGQGDGTYEQFF.